What follows are 23 T cell receptor beta chains derived from one specimen sequenced in a study of cytomegalovirus exposure and HLA in healthy donors. It was with 60 Vbeta and 13 Jbeta primers that the PCR ran. Here immunoSEQ multiplex PCR was the method, and the copy in TCRdb shows in-frame clones only, minus some. The sample has 130,000 to 150,000 clones; approximately 80% are singletons. The sequenced sample was PBMCs. Receptor source: a female donor in good health and CMV-seronegative.

The chain combines TRBV5-1 with TRBJ1-1, with 7 bases fitting TRBD1. The CDR3 runs 14 residues. Unmatched junction bases numbered 4, after V lost 4 bases and J lost 1 base. Germline V lookup: CDR1 SGHRS, CDR2 YFSETQ. CDR3 sequence (DNA): TGCGCCAGCAGCACGGGGACAGCGAACACTGAAGCTTTCTTT. Amino acid sequence: CASSTGTANTEAFF.

This sequence joins TRBV15 and TRBJ2-1; 7 bases match TRBD2. V lost 2 bases to trimming and J lost 3 bases; unmatched junction nucleotides: 4. Germline-derived CDR1 and CDR2 are LNHNV and YYDKDF (reference sequence). This CDR3 is 15 amino acids long. The CDR3 loop reads CATSRPGGNYNEQFF. The DNA for the CDR3 is TGTGCCACCAGCAGACCCGGGGGGAACTACAATGAGCAGTTCTTC.

J is TRBJ1-3 and V is TRBV6-1; D is unresolved. Trimming removed 2 bases from V and 0 bases from J, with 5 bases in between. Germline assignment: CDR1 MNHNS and CDR2 SASEGT. The length of the CDR3 is 14 residues. The CDR3 region has the DNA TGTGCCAGCAGTGAACACGGCTCTGGAAACACCATATATTTT. Translating it yields CASSEHGSGNTIYF.

The V and J genes are TRBV4-1 and TRBJ1-6, with TRBD1 identical over 8 bases. After removal of 1 base from V and 2 bases from J, the junction contained 1 base not matched to a gene. Germline CDR1 is MGHRA and CDR2 is YSYEKL. The CDR3 contains 16 residues. The CDR3 loop reads CASSQGGQAYNSPLHF. For the CDR3, the DNA is TGCGCCAGCAGCCAAGGGGGACAGGCCTATAATTCACCCCTCCACTTT.

CDR3 coding DNA: TGTGCCAGCAGCGTTCAGACAGGGTCTCAAGAGACCCAGTACTTC. It yields the protein CASSVQTGSQETQYF. This chain uses TRBV9 with TRBJ2-5; TRBD1 matches 7 bases. The V and J ends lost 2 bases and 2 bases, in that order; junction bases with no gene match: 6. Germline-derived CDR1 and CDR2 are SGDLS and YYNGEE. The CDR3 totals 15 residues. Full variable domain (rest looked up from reference TRBV9 and TRBJ2-5): DSGVTQTPKHLITATGQRVTLRCSPRSGDLSVYWYQQSLDQGLQFLIQYYNGEERAKGNILERFSAQQFPDLHSELNLSSLELGDSALYFCASSVQTGSQETQYFGPGTRLLVL.

The chain has TRBV7-2 and TRBJ2-5; D possibly corresponds to TRBD1 (5 bases). Trimming took 5 bases from V and 2 from J, leaving 15 bases between them. This CDR3 is 15 amino acids long. The germline CDR1 and CDR2 sequences are SGHTA and FQGNSA. The CDR3 DNA sequence: TGTGCCAGCAGCCGACGGTGGGGCACACAAGAGACCCAGTACTTC. Protein product: CASSRRWGTQETQYF.

The chain has TRBV7-2 and TRBJ2-7; 15 bases match TRBD2. The V and J ends lost 1 base and 2 bases, in that order; junction bases with no gene match: 9. Germline assignment: CDR1 SGHTA and CDR2 FQGNSA. The CDR3 length is 19 residues. The CDR3 DNA follows: TGTGCCAGCAGCTTAGGGACTAGCGGGGGGGCCGTCATCACCTACGAGCAGTACTTC. Amino acids: CASSLGTSGGAVITYEQYF.

The chain is built from TRBV7-8 and TRBJ1-1, with D unresolved. The CDR3 covers 11 residues. V was cut by 7 bases and J by 5 bases, with 8 bases left in between. Germline CDR1 SGHVS, CDR2 FQNEAQ. This chain's CDR3 is CASMERTEAFF. CDR3 coding DNA: TGTGCCAGCATGGAGAGAACTGAAGCTTTCTTT.

The genes are TRBV6-5 and TRBJ2-1; 14 nucleotides align to TRBD2. Germline CDR1 reads MNHEY; CDR2 reads SVGAGI. The ends lost 6 bases at V and 6 bases at J; junction bases unmatched: 1. The length of the CDR3 is 14 residues. CDR3 nucleotide sequence: TGTGCCAGCAGAGGGACTAGCGGGAGCAATGAGCAGTTCTTC. It translates to CASRGTSGSNEQFF.

This rearrangement joins TRBV10-1 to TRBJ2-5; 8 bases line up with TRBD1. The V segment lost 0 bases and the J segment 1 base; nucleotides outside the gene matches: 10. Looked up from germline, CDR1 is WNHNN and CDR2 is SYGVQD (reference sequence). This CDR3 is 18 amino acids long. For the CDR3, the DNA is TGCGCCAGCAGTGAGTCAGGGGGGCGGACAGGGCTCCAAGAGACCCAGTACTTC. It yields the protein CASSESGGRTGLQETQYF.

V gene TRBV25-1 combines with J gene TRBJ2-5; D call uncertain. V gave up 2 bases and J gave up 7 bases, with 5 bases separating them. The CDR3 has 11 amino acids. Germline CDR1 reads MGHDK; CDR2 reads SYGVNS. The CDR3 protein is CASSEARTQYF. The CDR3 nucleotides are TGTGCCAGCAGTGAAGCGAGGACCCAGTACTTC. Full variable domain (remainder filled in from reference TRBV25-1 and TRBJ2-5): EADIYQTPRYLVIGTGKKITLECSQTMGHDKMYWYQQDPGMELHLIHYSYGVNSTEKGDLSSESTVSRIRTEHFPLTLESARPSHTSQYLCASSEARTQYFGPGTRLLVL.

This clone came up once. The chain links TRBV11-2 to TRBJ2-7; 7 bases are shared with TRBD2. The V segment lost 1 base and the J segment 4 bases; nucleotides outside the gene matches: 1. CDR1 and CDR2 (germline): SGHAT, FQNNGV. This CDR3 is built from 13 residues. The CDR3 region is CASSLVGGYEQYF. The DNA for the CDR3 is TGTGCCAGCAGCTTAGTGGGAGGGTACGAGCAGTACTTC.

The chain carries TRBV28 and TRBJ1-2, with D uncertain. V gave up 3 bases and J gave up 1 base, with 6 bases separating them. From germline, CDR1 is MDHEN and CDR2 SYDVKM. This CDR3 contains 13 residues. The CDR3 spells CASSLRINYGYTF. The DNA for the CDR3 is TGTGCCAGCAGTTTGCGAATTAACTATGGCTACACCTTC.

In this sample, this clone turned up a few times. V gene TRBV7-2 combines with J gene TRBJ2-7; 7 bases line up with TRBD2. CDR1 SGHTA and CDR2 FQGNSA come from the germline V gene. The CDR3 runs 15 residues. V shed 2 bases, J shed 3 bases, and the junction held 7 bases outside the gene matches. In nucleotides, the CDR3 is TGTGCCAGCAGCTTATTGGGAGCGGGATTCTACGAGCAGTACTTC. Protein sequence: CASSLLGAGFYEQYF.

The rearrangement uses TRBV14 and TRBJ2-7, with a tentative D call TRBD1 (6 bases). Germline V gene data show CDR1 as SGHDN and CDR2 as FVKESK. The V gene lost 4 bases and the J gene lost 7 bases, with 20 bases spanning the gap. The CDR3 is made up of 15 amino acids. The CDR3 nucleotides read TGTGCCAGCAGCCCCCTCGAGACAGGTTTTCGGGAGCAGTACTTC. This gives the protein CASSPLETGFREQYF.

The rearrangement links TRBV12-5 to TRBJ2-2; TRBD1 is a possible D gene (6 bases). Trimming stripped 0 bases from V and 7 bases from J, with 12 bases between. The CDR3 has 15 amino acids. Germline CDR1 reads LGHNT; CDR2 reads FRNRAP. Here the CDR3 reads CASGLVLQGIGELFF. The CDR3 nucleotides read TGTGCTAGTGGTTTGGTCTTACAGGGCATCGGGGAGCTGTTTTTT.

The chain employs TRBV6-5 and TRBJ1-3; maybe TRBD1 (5 bases). V was pared by 6 bases and J by 5 bases, with 17 bases between. Germline V CDR1 and CDR2: MNHEY, SVGAGI. The length of the CDR3 is 15 residues. For the CDR3, the DNA is TGTGCCAGCAGCCTGGGGGGTACAGGAAGAAACACCATATATTTT. It encodes CASSLGGTGRNTIYF.

The rearrangement joins TRBV28 to TRBJ1-1; D remains ambiguous. CDR3 length: 14 residues. The V and J ends lost 3 bases and 1 base respectively, with 9 bases between them. Germline loops: CDR1 MDHEN, CDR2 SYDVKM. The CDR3 sequence: CASSLRSANTEAFF. The DNA of the CDR3 is TGTGCCAGCAGTTTGAGGTCAGCGAACACTGAAGCTTTCTTT.

The rearrangement uses TRBV28 and TRBJ1-6; D unclear. Trimming stripped 8 bases from V and 0 bases from J, with 11 bases between. The CDR3 totals 15 residues. From germline, CDR1 is MDHEN and CDR2 SYDVKM. CDR3 protein: CASRPSGSYNSPLHF. The DNA of the CDR3 is TGTGCCAGCCGCCCGTCGGGCTCCTATAATTCACCCCTCCACTTT.

A few counts support this clone. This chain connects TRBV27 to TRBJ2-4; D is perhaps TRBD2 (5 bases). The V end lost 8 bases, the J end lost 10 bases, and 12 bases lay between the germline ends. The CDR3 has 11 amino acids. From germline, CDR1 is MNHEY and CDR2 SMNVEV (reference sequence). CDR3 sequence reads: CASRFRGIQYF. The DNA of the CDR3 is TGTGCCAGCCGCTTCCGGGGAATTCAGTACTTC.

The genes are TRBV28 and TRBJ1-5; D is perhaps TRBD1 (5 bases). This CDR3 is 15 amino acids long. Looked up from germline, CDR1 is MDHEN and CDR2 is SYDVKM. The germline V and J ends were trimmed by 9 bases and 3 bases, with 18 bases remaining between them. CDR3 in DNA: TGTGCCAGACACAGTTGGGGGGTTTACAATCAGCCCCAGCATTTT. This gives the protein CARHSWGVYNQPQHF.

The chain is built from TRBV9 and TRBJ1-3, with TRBD1 as a possible D gene (5 bases). V lost 4 bases, J lost 2 bases, and 16 bases lay in between. Germline CDR1 SGDLS, CDR2 YYNGEE. The CDR3 extends over 16 amino acids. For the CDR3, the DNA is TGTGCCAGCAGCCTTGACCCAAGGGGTACTGGAAACACCATATATTTT. This translates into CASSLDPRGTGNTIYF.

The rearrangement uses TRBV4-2 and TRBJ1-6; weak D call: TRBD1 (5 bases). The germline gives CDR1 LGHNA, CDR2 YNFKEQ. This CDR3 region has 15 residues. Trimming took 0 bases from V and 10 from J, leaving 13 bases between them. The CDR3, as DNA: TGTGCCAGCAGCCAAGATCGGGGCGGGGTCTCACCCCTCCACTTT. Its translation: CASSQDRGGVSPLHF.